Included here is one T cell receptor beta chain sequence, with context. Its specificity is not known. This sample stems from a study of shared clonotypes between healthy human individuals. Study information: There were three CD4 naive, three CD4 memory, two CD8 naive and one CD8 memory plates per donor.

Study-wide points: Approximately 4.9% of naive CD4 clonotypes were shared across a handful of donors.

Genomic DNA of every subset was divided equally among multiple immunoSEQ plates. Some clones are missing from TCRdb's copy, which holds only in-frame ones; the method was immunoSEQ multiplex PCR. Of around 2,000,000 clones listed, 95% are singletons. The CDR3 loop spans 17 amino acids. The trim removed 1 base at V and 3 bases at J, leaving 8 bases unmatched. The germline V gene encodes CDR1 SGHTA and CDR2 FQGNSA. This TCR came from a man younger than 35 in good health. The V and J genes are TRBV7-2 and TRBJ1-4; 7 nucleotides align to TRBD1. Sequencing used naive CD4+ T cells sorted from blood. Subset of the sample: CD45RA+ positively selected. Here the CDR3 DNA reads TGTGCCAGCAGCTTAGATGGGCAGGGGGAGGCTAATGAAAAACTGTTTTTT. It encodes CASSLDGQGEANEKLFF.